The 20 T cell receptor beta chains given below trace back to one sample, sequenced in a study of blood T cell repertoires in COVID-19. Clones were read by immunoSEQ multiplex PCR, and TCRdb kept only the in-frame ones, dropping some. The top ten clones hold around 3.5% of a sample with roughly 260,000 clones, about nine tenths of them seen once. Sequencing was carried out using peripheral blood. These TCRs come from a woman aged 40 to 50 with acute or convalescent COVID-19.

The genes are TRBV3-1 (or the pseudogene TRBV3-2) and TRBJ2-2, with 7 bases identical to TRBD2. V lost 4 bases to trimming and J lost 1 base; unmatched junction nucleotides: 9. The germline V gene has CDR1 LGHDT and CDR2 YNNKEL (reference sequence). The CDR3 is 17 residues long. CDR3 protein: CASSPQTSDLNTGELFF. The DNA of the CDR3 is TGTGCCAGCAGCCCACAAACTAGCGACCTGAACACCGGGGAGCTGTTTTTT.

This chain links TRBV5-1 with TRBJ2-5, with D perhaps matching TRBD1 (6 bases). The V end was cut by 1 base, the J end by 4 bases, with 11 bases between. CDR1 is SGHRS, CDR2 YFSETQ, per germline. The CDR3 runs to 14 residues. The CDR3 is CASSLSTGRETQYF. In DNA form, the CDR3 reads TGCGCCAGCAGCTTGTCCACAGGGAGAGAGACCCAGTACTTC.

The V call is TRBV7-9, the J call TRBJ1-2, with D unresolved. V shed 2 bases and J shed 4 bases, with 8 bases lying between them. The CDR3 runs to 13 residues. From germline, CDR1 is SEHNR and CDR2 FQNEAQ (reference sequence). The CDR3, as DNA: TGTGCCAGCAGCTTATCCGGGATCTATGGCTACACCTTC. Translation gives CASSLSGIYGYTF.

The chain joins TRBV3-1 (or the pseudogene TRBV3-2) to TRBJ1-2, with D maybe TRBD1 (6 bases). Germline V lookup: CDR1 LGHDT, CDR2 YNNKEL (reference sequence). Trimming took off 0 bases at V and 2 bases at J, with 13 bases between the two ends. This CDR3 comprises 16 residues. CDR3 protein: CASSQDRAGENYGYTF. Here the CDR3 DNA reads TGTGCCAGCAGCCAAGATCGGGCAGGGGAAAACTATGGCTACACCTTC.

The genes are TRBV27 and TRBJ2-1; weak D call: TRBD1 (5 bases). The CDR3 contains 15 residues. Germline V gene lookup returns CDR1 MNHEY and CDR2 SMNVEV (reference sequence). The V gene lost 2 bases and the J gene lost 0 bases, with 8 bases spanning the gap. CDR3 sequence: CASSLNRFSYNEQFF. The CDR3 DNA reads TGTGCCAGCAGTTTAAACAGGTTCTCCTACAATGAGCAGTTCTTC.

The J gene is TRBJ1-6, the V gene TRBV30, with TRBD1 matching over 7 bases. Per the germline V gene, CDR1 is GTSNPN and CDR2 is SVGIG (reference sequence). The CDR3 is 13 amino acids. V was clipped by 5 bases and J by 8 bases; unmatched bases: 6. This CDR3 reads CAWHDRADSPLHF. The CDR3 nucleotides read TGTGCCTGGCACGACAGGGCCGATTCACCCCTCCACTTT.

This rearrangement joins TRBV29-1 to TRBJ2-2, with 11 bases fitting TRBD1. The CDR3 has 15 amino acids. CDR1 and CDR2 from the germline V gene are SQVTM and ANQGSEA. The V and J ends lost 5 bases and 5 bases, in that order; junction bases with no gene match: 7. The CDR3 spells CSVPGQGVGTGELFF. CDR3 DNA sequence: TGCAGCGTTCCGGGACAGGGGGTAGGGACCGGGGAGCTGTTTTTT.

V gene TRBV12-5 combines with J gene TRBJ2-3; D is ambiguous. Germline V gene sequence: CDR1 LGHNT, CDR2 FRNRAP. The CDR3 has 12 amino acids. Trimming removed 5 bases from V and 0 bases from J, with 3 bases in between. The CDR3 region is CASGRSTDTQYF. Written as DNA, the CDR3 is TGTGCTAGTGGTCGTAGCACAGATACGCAGTATTTT.

The rearrangement joins TRBV24-1 to TRBJ2-1, with 8 bases lining up with TRBD2. The CDR3 length is 16 residues. Germline loops: CDR1 KGHDR, CDR2 SFDVKD. The J segment lost 3 bases and the V segment lost 0 bases, leaving 3 bases of the junction unmatched. CDR3 residues: CATSDLRAGGYNEQFF. The CDR3 bases are TGTGCCACCAGTGATTTGCGGGCGGGGGGCTACAATGAGCAGTTCTTC.

This clone has just one count. Here the CDR3 DNA reads TGTGCCAGCAGCCAAGGTCTTTGGCAGTTCTTC. Translated, it gives CASSQGLWQFF. The chain has TRBV3-1 (or the pseudogene TRBV3-2) and TRBJ2-1; D not resolved. Trimming pared 1 base from V and 12 bases from J, leaving 7 bases between. This CDR3 comprises 11 residues. In germline, CDR1 is LGHDT, CDR2 YNNKEL (reference sequence).

This clone was observed a single time. The genes are TRBV2 and TRBJ2-5; tentative D call: TRBD1 (5 bases). The V gene lost 8 bases and the J gene lost 5 bases, with 15 bases spanning the gap. Germline CDR1 reads SNHLY; CDR2 reads FYNNEI. The CDR3 consists of 13 residues. CDR3 nucleotide sequence: TGTGCCAGCGCGTCACAGGCTTCGGAGACCCAGTACTTC. Amino acid sequence: CASASQASETQYF.

The gene calls are TRBV3-1 (or the pseudogene TRBV3-2) and TRBJ1-2; 7 positions agree with TRBD1. V lost 0 bases and J lost 6; bases outside the gene matches: 7. The CDR3 is made up of 15 amino acids. The germline CDR1 and CDR2 sequences are LGHDT and YNNKEL (reference sequence). Here the CDR3 DNA reads TGTGCCAGCAGCCAAGAGGGGGGACAGCGGAATGGCTACACCTTC. Translation gives CASSQEGGQRNGYTF.

To note about this clone: An end of the junction does not agree with germline; a read error may underlie this. This chain uses TRBV3-1 (or the pseudogene TRBV3-2) with TRBJ1-6; D might be TRBD1 (6 bases). The germline V gene encodes CDR1 LGHDT and CDR2 YNNKEL (reference sequence). The CDR3 extends over 14 amino acids. In nucleotides, the CDR3 is TGTGCCAGCGGCCACCGTAGGACAGATTCACCCCTCCACTTT. Amino acid sequence: CASGHRRTDSPLHF.

The J gene is TRBJ1-2, the V gene TRBV9, with D hard to call. The length of the CDR3 is 13 residues. V lost 0 bases to trimming and J lost 4 bases, with 7 bases between them. Germline loops: CDR1 SGDLS, CDR2 YYNGEE. DNA of the CDR3: TGTGCCAGCAGCGTAGAGCACAGCTATGGCTACACCTTC. Its protein product is CASSVEHSYGYTF.

This sequence joins TRBV14 and TRBJ1-5, with a possible D match to TRBD1 (5 bases). V was pared by 1 base and J by 0 bases, with 10 bases between. This CDR3 comprises 16 residues. Germline V lookup: CDR1 SGHDN, CDR2 FVKESK. CDR3 amino acids: CASSQVRGYSNQPQHF. CDR3 bases: TGTGCCAGCAGCCAAGTCCGGGGGTATAGCAATCAGCCCCAGCATTTT.

The rearrangement joins TRBV4-1 to TRBJ2-1; TRBD2 matches 11 bases. Germline CDR1 reads MGHRA; CDR2 reads YSYEKL. The V gene end was trimmed by 6 bases and the J gene end by 9 bases; junction bases not matched to a gene: 4. This CDR3 is 13 amino acids long. CDR3 sequence: CASRLAGEPEQFF. CDR3 DNA sequence: TGCGCCAGCAGACTAGCGGGGGAGCCTGAGCAGTTCTTC.

The chain combines TRBV18 with TRBJ1-2; 8 bases are shared with TRBD1. Trimming removed 3 bases from V and 5 bases from J; junction bases left unmatched: 5. The CDR3 runs 14 residues. The germline gives CDR1 KGHSH, CDR2 LQKENI. CDR3 DNA: TGTGCCAGCTCACCCGACAGGGGCCAGTATGGCTACACCTTC. It translates to CASSPDRGQYGYTF. Complete variable domain (other parts from reference TRBV18 and TRBJ1-2): NAGVMQNPRHLVRRRGQEARLRCSPMKGHSHVYWYRQLPEEGLKFMVYLQKENIIDESGMPKERFSAEFPKEGPSILRIQQVVRGDSAAYFCASSPDRGQYGYTFGSGTRLTVV.

The chain uses TRBV27 and TRBJ1-2, with a tentative D call TRBD1 (5 bases). The germline V and J ends were trimmed by 5 bases and 4 bases, with 20 bases remaining between them. CDR3 size: 16 residues. Germline V CDR1 and CDR2: MNHEY, SMNVEV (reference sequence). CDR3 amino acids: CASSPLPPGGTYGYTF. DNA for the CDR3: TGTGCCAGCAGTCCATTACCCCCGGGGGGGACCTATGGCTACACCTTC.

The V gene is TRBV30, the J gene TRBJ2-2; TRBD1 aligns across 7 bases. J gave up 7 bases and V 0 bases, and 8 bases lay outside the gene matches. CDR3 length: 15 residues. Germline V gives CDR1 GTSNPN, CDR2 SVGIG (reference sequence). The CDR3 loop is CAWSVRHRGIGELFF. The CDR3 nucleotides read TGTGCCTGGAGTGTACGCCACAGGGGAATCGGGGAGCTGTTTTTT.

The rearrangement links TRBV19 to TRBJ1-1; 9 nucleotides line up with TRBD1. The CDR3 contains 14 residues. The trim removed 4 bases at V and 7 bases at J, leaving 7 bases unmatched. Germline V gene lookup returns CDR1 LNHDA and CDR2 SQIVND (reference sequence). The CDR3 loop is CASSRTTGGREAFF. Here the CDR3 DNA reads TGTGCCAGTAGTAGAACTACAGGGGGCCGTGAAGCTTTCTTT.